Listed here are 20 T cell receptor beta chains from one sample, sequenced in a study of post-analysis software for immune sequencing data. Study-wide results and caveats: Patients used about 5 TRBV segments, including TRBV5-6, TRBV5-1 and TRBV20-1, more often than controls.

No antigen has been assigned to these receptors. Presence of unique molecular identifiers characterized the TCR beta cDNA libraries. TCRdb re-derived calls from the PCR reads in MiXCR, one entry per CDR3 protein. The sample lists roughly 600,000 distinct CDR3 sequences, roughly 46% occurring once. The specimen sequenced was blood. These receptors were collected from a girl between 5 and 17 years old with multiple sclerosis.

The table lists this clonotype with a few counts. The chain is built from TRBV10-3 and TRBJ2-3, with 9 bases that match TRBD2. The CDR3 sequence is 18 residues long. The V segment lost 0 bases and the J segment 2 bases; nucleotides outside the gene matches: 9. Germline assignment: CDR1 ENHRY and CDR2 SYGVKD. The CDR3 DNA sequence: TGTGCCATCAGTGAGTCGGGGAGACTAGCGGAATACACAGATACGCAGTATTTT. Translating it yields CAISESGRLAEYTDTQYF.

The V and J genes are TRBV12-3 or TRBV12-4 and TRBJ2-3; TRBD2 agrees at 12 bases. CDR3 length: 15 amino acids. With V trimmed by 1 base and J by 7 bases, 3 bases remained unmatched. DNA of the CDR3: TGTGCCAGCAGTTTAGGACTAGCGGGGGCGTATACGCAGTATTTT. Amino acids: CASSLGLAGAYTQYF.

This clonotype has at least ten counts. Here the CDR3 reads CSASNQETQYF. CDR3 bases: TGCAGTGCTAGTAACCAAGAGACCCAGTACTTC. This sequence joins TRBV20-1 and TRBJ2-5; D gene uncertain. The CDR3 covers 11 residues. The ends were cut back, 3 bases at V and 0 bases at J, with 2 bases in the middle. Germline V gene sequence: CDR1 DFQATT, CDR2 SNEGSKA (reference sequence).

The V gene is TRBV6-5, the J gene TRBJ2-3; D is uncertain. Germline values: CDR1 MNHEY, CDR2 SVGAGI. The CDR3 has 15 amino acids. V was pared by 0 bases and J by 2 bases, with 9 bases between. The CDR3 nucleotides are TGTGCCAGCAGTTACTCGATCGGCCTCACAGATACGCAGTATTTT. As protein: CASSYSIGLTDTQYF.

This chain connects TRBV20-1 to TRBJ1-5, with 9 bases lining up with TRBD1. CDR3 length equals 13 residues. Germline loops: CDR1 DFQATT, CDR2 SNEGSKA (reference sequence). The ends lost 6 bases at V and 6 bases at J; junction bases unmatched: 6. The CDR3 region has the DNA TGCAGTGCCCGGACAGGGGTGAGTCAGCCCCAGCATTTT. This gives the protein CSARTGVSQPQHF.

This clonotype was seen a handful of times. The chain joins TRBV29-1 to TRBJ2-3, with TRBD2 identical over 10 bases. J gave up 0 bases and V 5 bases, and 5 bases lay outside the gene matches. Looked up from germline, CDR1 is SQVTM and CDR2 is ANQGSEA. The CDR3 runs to 15 residues. The CDR3 coding sequence is TGCAGCGTTATTCGGACTAGCGGAAGCACAGATACGCAGTATTTT. The encoded protein is CSVIRTSGSTDTQYF.

This sequence joins TRBV20-1 and TRBJ1-4; D is ambiguous. Trimming left V 7 bases short and J 4 bases short, with 19 bases between. The CDR3 spans 15 residues. Looked up from germline, CDR1 is DFQATT and CDR2 is SNEGSKA (reference sequence). The CDR3 sequence is CSVPIPGLGNEKLFF. For the CDR3, the DNA is TGCAGTGTCCCGATTCCGGGGTTGGGTAATGAAAAACTGTTTTTT.

This clonotype was counted once. V is TRBV6-5 and J is TRBJ2-7, with 9 bases that match TRBD2. The ends lost 2 bases at V and 1 base at J; junction bases unmatched: 6. CDR3 length equals 16 residues. From germline, CDR1 is MNHEY and CDR2 SVGAGI. The chain's CDR3 is CASSYVASGVSYEQYF. The CDR3 DNA is TGTGCCAGCAGTTACGTAGCTAGCGGGGTTTCCTACGAGCAGTACTTC.

This clonotype is a singleton in its sample. V is TRBV10-3 and J is TRBJ2-7, with D possibly TRBD1 on 5 matching bases. V lost 3 bases and J lost 5, with 14 bases in between. Germline V gene lookup returns CDR1 ENHRY and CDR2 SYGVKD. The CDR3 has 14 amino acids. CDR3 loop: CAISETGPTDEQYF. CDR3 nucleotide sequence: TGTGCCATCAGTGAAACAGGTCCTACTGACGAGCAGTACTTC.

This chain connects TRBV12-3 or TRBV12-4 to TRBJ2-5, with D uncertain. The CDR3 contains 13 residues. V was pared by 6 bases and J by 0 bases, with 8 bases between. CDR3 region: CASRNQNQETQYF. The CDR3 coding sequence is TGTGCCAGCAGGAATCAGAACCAAGAGACCCAGTACTTC.

The V call is TRBV5-1, the J call TRBJ1-5; tentative D call: TRBD1 (5 bases). CDR1 and CDR2 (germline): SGHRS, YFSETQ. V gave up 3 bases and J gave up 0 bases, with 10 bases separating them. The CDR3 is made up of 15 amino acids. As DNA, the CDR3 is TGCGCCAGCAGCTCCGGAGGGGATAGCAATCAGCCCCAGCATTTT. Protein: CASSSGGDSNQPQHF. The complete variable domain, with remaining parts taken from reference TRBV5-1 and TRBJ1-5, reads KAGVTQTPRYLIKTRGQQVTLSCSPISGHRSVSWYQQTPGQGLQFLFEYFSETQRNKGNFPGRFSGRQFSNSRSEMNVSTLELGDSALYLCASSSGGDSNQPQHFGDGTRLSIL.

V usage is TRBV12-3 or TRBV12-4 and J usage is TRBJ1-6, with D possibly being TRBD1 (6 bases). This CDR3 is 15 amino acids long. Trimming removed 6 bases at V and 9 bases at J, with 18 bases between. As DNA, the CDR3 is TGTGCCAGCAGCCTTGAAGGGGGGAGGGTTTCACCCCTCCACTTT. Its protein product is CASSLEGGRVSPLHF.

The chain combines TRBV29-1 with TRBJ1-2; D remains unclear. Germline V gene lookup returns CDR1 SQVTM and CDR2 ANQGSEA. V was trimmed by 5 bases and J by 2 bases, leaving 6 bases between them. CDR3 length: 11 residues. The CDR3 DNA follows: TGCAGCGTTTATTCCAACTATGGCTACACCTTC. Its protein is CSVYSNYGYTF. The full variable domain, completed using reference TRBV29-1 and TRBJ1-2, is SAVISQKPSRDICQRGTSLTIQCQVDSQVTMMFWYRQQPGQSLTLIATANQGSEATYESGFVIDKFPISRPNLTFSTLTVSNMSPEDSSIYLCSVYSNYGYTFGSGTRLTVV.

V usage is TRBV7-9 and J usage is TRBJ2-5; 7 nucleotides align to TRBD2. Per germline, CDR1 SEHNR and CDR2 FQNEAQ (reference sequence). Trimming cost V 7 bases and J 5 bases; bases outside gene matches: 16. This CDR3 spans 16 amino acids. The CDR3 region has the DNA TGTGCCAGCATCCGCCCCCGGGAGGTTCTTCAGGAGACCCAGTACTTC. Protein: CASIRPREVLQETQYF.

This clonotype was seen a handful of times. V gene TRBV5-6 combines with J gene TRBJ1-1; D remains ambiguous. Germline values: CDR1 SGHDT, CDR2 YYEEEE. Trimming removed 2 bases from V and 7 bases from J, with 12 bases in between. The CDR3 runs 13 residues. In DNA, the CDR3 is TGTGCCAGCAGCTTAGGGTCTGGGGTTGAAGCTTTCTTT. Residues: CASSLGSGVEAFF.

This clonotype was counted a few times. The V call is TRBV6-5, the J call TRBJ1-2; 9 nucleotides match TRBD1. Germline V gives CDR1 MNHEY, CDR2 SVGAGI. The CDR3 runs to 15 residues. V dropped 6 bases and J dropped 3; count of bases not matched to a gene: 8. The CDR3 nucleotides read TGTGCCAGCAGACCCCGGGACAGGGTGTACTATGGCTACACCTTC. The encoded protein is CASRPRDRVYYGYTF.

The chain recombines TRBV7-9 with TRBJ2-3, with 9 bases lining up with TRBD2. J lost 0 bases, V lost 5 bases, and 3 bases had no gene match. Germline V gives CDR1 SEHNR, CDR2 FQNEAQ (reference sequence). The CDR3 is 15 residues long. CDR3 sequence (DNA): TGTGCCAGCAGCGTGAGCGGGAGGAGCACAGATACGCAGTATTTT. Protein sequence: CASSVSGRSTDTQYF. Full variable domain (outside the CDR3, taken from reference TRBV7-9 and TRBJ2-3): DTGVSQNPRHKITKRGQNVTFRCDPISEHNRLYWYRQTLGQGPEFLTYFQNEAQLEKSRLLSDRFSAERPKGSFSTLEIQRTEQGDSAMYLCASSVSGRSTDTQYFGPGTRLTVL.

This clonotype was seen repeatedly, ten times or more. The V and J genes are TRBV29-1 and TRBJ2-7, with 10 bases identical to TRBD1. Unmatched junction bases numbered 2, after V lost 4 bases and J lost 2 bases. The CDR3 covers 13 residues. CDR1 is SQVTM, CDR2 ANQGSEA, per germline. DNA of the CDR3: TGCAGCGTTGTCGGGACAGGGGCCTACGAGCAGTACTTC. This codes for CSVVGTGAYEQYF.

The chain is built from TRBV20-1 and TRBJ2-5; a weak D match, TRBD1 (5 bases). The V gene's germline CDR1 is DFQATT and CDR2 SNEGSKA (reference sequence). V dropped 1 base and J dropped 4 bases, with 16 bases sitting between them. The CDR3 extends over 15 amino acids. The CDR3 nucleotides read TGCAGTGCTAGAGGCCTGACAAGGGGCCGAGAGACCCAGTACTTC. The encoded protein is CSARGLTRGRETQYF.

CDR3 DNA sequence: TGCAGTGCTTTGGGGGGGGAGGGCCTATTCTACGAGCAGTACTTC. It translates to CSALGGEGLFYEQYF. The chain joins TRBV20-1 to TRBJ2-5; TRBD2 aligns across 7 bases. The DNA end is more similar to TRBJ2-7, so the J call may be wrong. The CDR3 has 15 amino acids. Germline V gene sequence: CDR1 DFQATT, CDR2 SNEGSKA (reference sequence).